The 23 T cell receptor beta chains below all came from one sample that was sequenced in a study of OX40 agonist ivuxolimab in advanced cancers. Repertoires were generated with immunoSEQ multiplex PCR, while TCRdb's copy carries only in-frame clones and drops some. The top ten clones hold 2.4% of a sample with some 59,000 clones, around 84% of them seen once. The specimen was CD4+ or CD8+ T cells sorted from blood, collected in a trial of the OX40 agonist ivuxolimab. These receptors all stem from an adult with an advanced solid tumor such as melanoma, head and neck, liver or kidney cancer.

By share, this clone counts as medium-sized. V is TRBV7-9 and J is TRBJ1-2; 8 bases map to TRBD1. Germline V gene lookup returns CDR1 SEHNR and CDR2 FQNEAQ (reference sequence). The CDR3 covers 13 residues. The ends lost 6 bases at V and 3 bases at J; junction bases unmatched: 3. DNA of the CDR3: TGTGCCAGCAGGTCGGGACAGGACTATGGCTACACCTTC. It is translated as CASRSGQDYGYTF.

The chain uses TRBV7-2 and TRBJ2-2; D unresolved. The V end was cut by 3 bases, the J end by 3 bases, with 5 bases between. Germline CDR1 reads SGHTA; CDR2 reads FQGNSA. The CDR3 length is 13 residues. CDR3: CASSLFDTGELFF. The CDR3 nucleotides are TGTGCCAGCAGCTTGTTCGACACCGGGGAGCTGTTTTTT.

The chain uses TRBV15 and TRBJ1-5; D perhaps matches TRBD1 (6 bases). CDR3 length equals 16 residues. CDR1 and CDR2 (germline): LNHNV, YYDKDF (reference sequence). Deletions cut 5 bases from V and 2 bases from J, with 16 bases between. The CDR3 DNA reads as TGTGCCACCAGCGCCCGAAGGGCAGGGGGCAATCAGCCCCAGCATTTT. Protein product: CATSARRAGGNQPQHF.

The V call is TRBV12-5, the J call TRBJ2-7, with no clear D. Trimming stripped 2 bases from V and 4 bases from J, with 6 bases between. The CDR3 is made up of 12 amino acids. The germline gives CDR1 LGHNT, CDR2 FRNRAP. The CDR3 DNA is TGTGCTAGTGGTTTGCACGAATACGAGCAGTACTTC. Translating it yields CASGLHEYEQYF.

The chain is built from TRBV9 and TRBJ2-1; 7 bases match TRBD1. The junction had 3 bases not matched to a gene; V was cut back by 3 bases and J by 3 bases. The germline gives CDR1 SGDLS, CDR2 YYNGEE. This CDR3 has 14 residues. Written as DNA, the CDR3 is TGTGCCAGCAGCGGAGGGGGCGGCTACAATGAGCAGTTCTTC. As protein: CASSGGGGYNEQFF.

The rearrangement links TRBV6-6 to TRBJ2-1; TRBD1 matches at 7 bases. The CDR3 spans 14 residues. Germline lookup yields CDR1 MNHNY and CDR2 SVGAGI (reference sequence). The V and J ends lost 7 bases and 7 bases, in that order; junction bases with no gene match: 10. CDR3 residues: CASTQGLLRNEQFF. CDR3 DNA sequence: TGTGCCAGCACACAGGGGCTTTTAAGAAATGAGCAGTTCTTC.

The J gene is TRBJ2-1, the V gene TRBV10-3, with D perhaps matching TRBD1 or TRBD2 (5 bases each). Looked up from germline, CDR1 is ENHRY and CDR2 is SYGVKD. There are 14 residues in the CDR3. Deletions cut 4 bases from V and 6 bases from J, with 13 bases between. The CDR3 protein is CAISVGVSRNEQFF. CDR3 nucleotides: TGTGCCATCAGTGTGGGGGTTTCCCGCAATGAGCAGTTCTTC.

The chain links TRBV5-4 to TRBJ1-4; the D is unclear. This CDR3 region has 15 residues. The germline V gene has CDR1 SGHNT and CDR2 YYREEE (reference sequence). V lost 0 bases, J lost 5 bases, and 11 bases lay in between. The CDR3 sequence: CASSLGEGRNEKLFF. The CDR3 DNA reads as TGTGCCAGCAGCTTGGGAGAAGGGAGGAATGAAAAACTGTTTTTT.

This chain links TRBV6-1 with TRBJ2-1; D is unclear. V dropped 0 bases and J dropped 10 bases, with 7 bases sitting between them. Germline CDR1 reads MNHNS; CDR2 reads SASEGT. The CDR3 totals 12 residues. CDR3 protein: CASSEAPREQFF. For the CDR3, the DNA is TGTGCCAGCAGTGAAGCCCCGAGGGAGCAGTTCTTC.

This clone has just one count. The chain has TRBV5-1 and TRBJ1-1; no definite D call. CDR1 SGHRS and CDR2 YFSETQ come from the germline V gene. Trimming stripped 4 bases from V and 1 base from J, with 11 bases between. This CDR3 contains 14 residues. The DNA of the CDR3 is TGCGCCAGCAGCCTCAAGGATCCGAACACTGAAGCTTTCTTT. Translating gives CASSLKDPNTEAFF.

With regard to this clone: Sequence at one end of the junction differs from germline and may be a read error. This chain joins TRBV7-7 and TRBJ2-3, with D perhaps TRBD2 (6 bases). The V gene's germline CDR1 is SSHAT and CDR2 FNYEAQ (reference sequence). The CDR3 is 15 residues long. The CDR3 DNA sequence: TGTGCTAGCAGCGCGGAAGGCGGGGTGGGAGATACGCAGTATTTT. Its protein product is CASSAEGGVGDTQYF.

In DNA, the CDR3 is TGCACCAGCAAGGACATCGAGCAGTACTTC. Translated: CTSKDIEQYF. The rearrangement uses TRBV1 and TRBJ2-7; the tabulated D call, TRBD1, remains unverified against the DNA. TRBV1 is marked as a pseudogene. This CDR3 has 10 residues.

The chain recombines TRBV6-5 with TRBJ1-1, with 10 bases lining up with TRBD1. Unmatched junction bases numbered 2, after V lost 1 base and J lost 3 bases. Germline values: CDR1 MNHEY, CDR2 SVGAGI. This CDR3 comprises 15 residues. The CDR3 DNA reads TGTGCCAGCAGTTACTTCGGGACAGGGGACACTGAAGCTTTCTTT. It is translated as CASSYFGTGDTEAFF.

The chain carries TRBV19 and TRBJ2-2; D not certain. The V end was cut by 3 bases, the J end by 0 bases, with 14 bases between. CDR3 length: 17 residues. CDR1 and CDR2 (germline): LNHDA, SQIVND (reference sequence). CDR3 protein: CASSISGVSANTGELFF. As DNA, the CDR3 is TGTGCCAGTAGTATCTCGGGTGTGTCAGCGAACACCGGGGAGCTGTTTTTT.

This CDR3 reads CASSRPGRGSEQYF. The CDR3 region has the DNA TGTGCCAGTAGTAGGCCAGGGCGAGGCTCCGAGCAGTACTTC. V usage is TRBV19 and J usage is TRBJ2-7, with D perhaps matching TRBD1 (5 bases). V was clipped by 4 bases and J by 6 bases, with 16 bases between them. CDR1 is LNHDA and CDR2 is SQIVND in the germline V gene (reference sequence). CDR3 length equals 14 residues.

The CDR3 loop reads CASSLAGGYQETQYF. Written as DNA, the CDR3 is TGTGCCAGCAGTTTGGCGGGGGGGTACCAAGAGACCCAGTACTTC. V and J are TRBV28 and TRBJ2-5; TRBD2 aligns across 9 bases. The CDR3 extends over 15 amino acids. Germline V CDR1 and CDR2: MDHEN, SYDVKM. Trimming cost V 3 bases and J 0 bases; bases outside gene matches: 2.

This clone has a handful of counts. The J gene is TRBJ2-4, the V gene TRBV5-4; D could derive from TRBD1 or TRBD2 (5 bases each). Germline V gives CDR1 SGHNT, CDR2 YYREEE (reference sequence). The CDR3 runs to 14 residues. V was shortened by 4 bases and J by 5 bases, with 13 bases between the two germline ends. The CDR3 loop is CASSTRDQQNIQYF. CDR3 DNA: TGTGCCAGCAGCACCCGGGACCAACAAAACATTCAGTACTTC.

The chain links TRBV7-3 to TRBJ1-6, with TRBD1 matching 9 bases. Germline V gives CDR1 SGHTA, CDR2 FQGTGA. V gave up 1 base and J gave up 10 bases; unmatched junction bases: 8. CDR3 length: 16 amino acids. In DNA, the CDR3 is TGTGCCAGCAGCTTAAGACGGACAGGGGATGGATCACCCCTCCACTTT. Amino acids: CASSLRRTGDGSPLHF.

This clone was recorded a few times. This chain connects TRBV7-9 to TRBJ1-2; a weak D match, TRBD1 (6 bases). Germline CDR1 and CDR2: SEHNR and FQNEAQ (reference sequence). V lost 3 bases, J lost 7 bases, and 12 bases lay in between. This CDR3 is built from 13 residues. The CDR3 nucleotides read TGTGCCAGCAGCTTTGCTGAGGGGGGTGGCTACACCTTC. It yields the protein CASSFAEGGGYTF.

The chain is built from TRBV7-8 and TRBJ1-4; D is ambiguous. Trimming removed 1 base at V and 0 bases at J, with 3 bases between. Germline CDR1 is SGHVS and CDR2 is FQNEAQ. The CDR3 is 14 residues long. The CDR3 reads CASSLETTNEKLFF. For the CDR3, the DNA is TGTGCCAGCAGCTTAGAAACAACTAATGAAAAACTGTTTTTT.

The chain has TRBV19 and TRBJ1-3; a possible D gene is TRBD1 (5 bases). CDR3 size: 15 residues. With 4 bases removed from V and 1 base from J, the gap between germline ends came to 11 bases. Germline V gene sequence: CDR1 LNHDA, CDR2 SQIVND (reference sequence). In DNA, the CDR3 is TGTGCCAGTAGTAGCAGGGACCGGTCTGGAAACACCATATATTTT. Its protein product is CASSSRDRSGNTIYF.

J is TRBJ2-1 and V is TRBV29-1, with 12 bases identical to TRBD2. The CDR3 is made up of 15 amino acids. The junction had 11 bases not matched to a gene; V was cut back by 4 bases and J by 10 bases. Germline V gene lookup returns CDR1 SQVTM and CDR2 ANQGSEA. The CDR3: CSVVVLSSGGAEQFF. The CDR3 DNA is TGCAGCGTTGTGGTGTTATCTAGCGGGGGGGCAGAGCAGTTCTTC.

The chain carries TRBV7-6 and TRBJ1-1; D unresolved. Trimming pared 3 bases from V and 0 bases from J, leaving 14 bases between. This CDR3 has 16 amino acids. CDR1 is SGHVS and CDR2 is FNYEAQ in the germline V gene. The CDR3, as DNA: TGTGCCAGCAGCTTGGGTCCCCGGGAGATGAACACTGAAGCTTTCTTT. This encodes CASSLGPREMNTEAFF.